Shown below are 3 T cell receptor beta chains from a single sample sequenced in a study of regulatory and conventional T cells in RAG deficiency. Assay: immunoSEQ multiplex PCR; the TCRdb copy retains only in-frame clones and omits some. Among approximately 46,000 clones listed, just under 90% were seen once. Genomic DNA came from blood conventional CD4+ T cells gated CD25-low CD127-high. This sample was also put to use in a study of regulatory T cells. This second study notes: Amplification used 52 TRBV primers and 13 TRBJ primers.

Sequencing was performed on CD4+ effector T cells sorted from blood. The receptors shown here come from a human donor in good health.

V and J are TRBV4-2 and TRBJ2-5; 9 bases match TRBD2. V lost 0 bases and J lost 2; bases outside the gene matches: 1. The germline V gene has CDR1 LGHNA and CDR2 YNFKEQ. The CDR3 is made up of 15 amino acids. The CDR3 loop reads CASSQDSGGQETQYF. Here the CDR3 DNA reads TGTGCCAGCAGCCAAGATAGCGGGGGTCAAGAGACCCAGTACTTC.

Only one count was recorded for this clone. The J gene is TRBJ2-7, the V gene TRBV28; no reliable D call. Germline CDR1 is MDHEN and CDR2 is SYDVKM. This CDR3 region has 11 residues. V gave up 2 bases and J gave up 2 bases, with 1 base separating them. The CDR3: CASSLTYEQYF. The CDR3 DNA reads as TGTGCCAGCAGTTTAACCTACGAGCAGTACTTC.

This clone was detected only once. This chain connects TRBV28 to TRBJ1-6; D unresolved. V lost 6 bases and J lost 6, with 9 bases in between. The CDR3 extends over 13 amino acids. Per the germline V gene, CDR1 is MDHEN and CDR2 is SYDVKM. The CDR3 loop reads CASRGRANSPLHF. DNA of the CDR3: TGTGCCAGCAGAGGAAGGGCTAATTCACCCCTCCACTTT.